The rows below give T cell receptor beta chains drawn from one sample of a study of identical twins. TCRdb called the 5' RACE reads again in MiXCR, with one record for every CDR3 protein. The data show approximately 150,000 distinct CDR3 sequences, with under 4.5% seen just once and 8.1% held by the top ten. Sequencing used memory T cells sorted from blood. The receptors stem from a man younger than 30 in good health. The CDR3 runs from the conserved cysteine through the conserved F or W. D genes are given only for firm matches. The size entry gives once, few, many, or a class for an expanded clone.

>many|TRBJ2-5|TRBV30|-
TGTGCCTGGAGTGTAGGGAGGTGGCACGACAGACAAGAGACCCAGTACTTC
CAWSVGRWHDRQETQYF
>many|TRBJ2-3|TRBV12-3/TRBV12-4|TRBD1
TGTGCCAGCAGTTCAGGGACAGCCATCCTTGGGGATACGCAGTATTTT
CASSSGTAILGDTQYF
>many|TRBJ2-5|TRBV11-2|TRBD1
TGTGCCAGCAGCTTAAGGTCTCGGGACAGGGGGCCTCACCAAGAGACCCAGTACTTC
CASSLRSRDRGPHQETQYF
>many|TRBJ1-6|TRBV3-1|-
TGTGCCAGCAGCCCGTCAGGGGCACGGAATTCACCCCTCCACTTT
CASSPSGARNSPLHF
>many|TRBJ2-1|TRBV6-1|TRBD2
TGTGCCAGCAGTAGCGGGACTAGCGGTAAGCAGTTCTTC
CASSSGTSGKQFF
>many|TRBJ2-5|TRBV9|-
TGTGCCAGCAGCGTAGGTCAGGGAATGTTAAAGACCCAGTACTTC
CASSVGQGMLKTQYF
>many|TRBJ1-1|TRBV20-1|-
TGCAGTGCTAGAGCGCGGAACCTAATGAACACTGAAGCTTTCTTT
CSARARNLMNTEAFF
>many|TRBJ2-5|TRBV4-3|-
TGCGCCAGCAGCCAAGTGATACGGGGTGACCAAGAGACCCAGTACTTC
CASSQVIRGDQETQYF
>many|TRBJ2-1|TRBV4-2|-
TGTGCCAGCAGCCAACTTTACAATGAGCAGTTCTTC
CASSQLYNEQFF
>many|TRBJ2-3|TRBV15|-
TGTGCCACCAGCAGAGGAACAGATACGCAGTATTTT
CATSRGTDTQYF
>many|TRBJ2-1|TRBV3-1|-
TGTGCCAGCAGCCAAGAGTGGAGCGGAAATGAGCAGTTCTTC
CASSQEWSGNEQFF
>once|TRBJ2-2|TRBV7-8|TRBD2
TGTGCCAGCAGCTTAGTGACCAGCGGGAGAATCGCCGGGGAGCTGTTTTTT
CASSLVTSGRIAGELFF
>many|TRBJ2-5|TRBV10-2|TRBD1
TGCGCCAGCAGTGATCCCGGACAGGTTCAAGAGACCCAGTACTTC
CASSDPGQVQETQYF
>many|TRBJ2-1|TRBV18|-
TGTGCCAGCTCACCTCCCGAGAACTACGCCTACAATGAGCAGTTCTTC
CASSPPENYAYNEQFF
>many|TRBJ1-2|TRBV29-1|-
TGCAGCGTTGAAAGGGGGAACGGCTACACCTTC
CSVERGNGYTF